This T cell receptor beta chain was sequenced for a study of blood T cell repertoires in COVID-19. V was clipped by 2 bases and J by 5 bases; unmatched bases: 0. Germline V lookup: CDR1 SEHNR, CDR2 FQNEAQ (reference sequence). This CDR3 region has 13 residues. The data were produced by immunoSEQ multiplex PCR, yet TCRdb's version contains in-frame clones alone and is incomplete. Of about 100,000 clones in the sample, 86% were seen once. The gene calls are TRBV7-9 and TRBJ2-7; 10 bases are a match to TRBD2. This clonotype originated in a man older than 75 with active or convalescent COVID-19. Sample: peripheral blood. Here the CDR3 reads CASSLLAGDEQYF. CDR3 nucleotides: TGTGCCAGCAGCTTACTAGCGGGAGACGAGCAGTACTTC.